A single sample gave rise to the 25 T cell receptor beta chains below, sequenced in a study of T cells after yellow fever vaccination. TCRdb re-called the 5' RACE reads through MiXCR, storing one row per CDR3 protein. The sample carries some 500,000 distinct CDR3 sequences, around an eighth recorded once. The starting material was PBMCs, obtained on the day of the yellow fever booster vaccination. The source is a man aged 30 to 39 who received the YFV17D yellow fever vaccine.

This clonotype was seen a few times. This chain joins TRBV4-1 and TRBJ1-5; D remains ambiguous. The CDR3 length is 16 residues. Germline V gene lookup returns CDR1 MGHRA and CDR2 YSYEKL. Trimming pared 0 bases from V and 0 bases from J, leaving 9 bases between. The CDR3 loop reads CASSQDYGDSNQPQHF. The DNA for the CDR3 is TGCGCCAGCAGCCAAGATTACGGGGATAGCAATCAGCCCCAGCATTTT.

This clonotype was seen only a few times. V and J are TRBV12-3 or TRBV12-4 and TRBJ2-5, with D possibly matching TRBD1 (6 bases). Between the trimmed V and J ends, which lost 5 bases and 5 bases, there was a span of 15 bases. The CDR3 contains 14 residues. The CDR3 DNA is TGTGCCAGCAGTCGACAGGATACCTTGGAGACCCAGTACTTC. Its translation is CASSRQDTLETQYF.

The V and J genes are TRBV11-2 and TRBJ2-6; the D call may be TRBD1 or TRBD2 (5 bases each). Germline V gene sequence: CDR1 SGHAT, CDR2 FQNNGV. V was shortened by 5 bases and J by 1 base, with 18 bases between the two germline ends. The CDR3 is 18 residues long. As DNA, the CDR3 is TGTGCCAGCAGCAAAACAAACCTTGAGGGGTCTGGGGCCAACGTCCTGACTTTC. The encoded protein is CASSKTNLEGSGANVLTF.

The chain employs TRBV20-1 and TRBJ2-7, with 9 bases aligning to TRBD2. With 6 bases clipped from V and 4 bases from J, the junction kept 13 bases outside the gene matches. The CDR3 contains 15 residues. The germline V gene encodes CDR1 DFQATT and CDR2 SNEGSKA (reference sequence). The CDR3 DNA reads TGCAGTGCAAATAGCAGGTTAGCGGGAGATTACGAGCAGTACTTC. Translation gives CSANSRLAGDYEQYF.

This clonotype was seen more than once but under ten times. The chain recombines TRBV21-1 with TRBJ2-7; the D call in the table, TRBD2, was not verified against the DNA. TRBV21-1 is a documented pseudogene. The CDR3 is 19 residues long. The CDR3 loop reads CASSKAGSGLAGRAYEQYF. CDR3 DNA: TGTGCCAGCAGCAAGGCGGGATCAGGACTAGCGGGAAGAGCCTACGAGCAGTACTTC.

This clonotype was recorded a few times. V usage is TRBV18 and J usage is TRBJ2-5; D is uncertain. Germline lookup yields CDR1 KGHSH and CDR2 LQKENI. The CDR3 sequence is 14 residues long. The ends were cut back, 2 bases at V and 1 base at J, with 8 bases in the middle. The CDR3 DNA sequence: TGTGCCAGCTCACCATCCAGTCTCCAAGAGACCCAGTACTTC. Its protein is CASSPSSLQETQYF.

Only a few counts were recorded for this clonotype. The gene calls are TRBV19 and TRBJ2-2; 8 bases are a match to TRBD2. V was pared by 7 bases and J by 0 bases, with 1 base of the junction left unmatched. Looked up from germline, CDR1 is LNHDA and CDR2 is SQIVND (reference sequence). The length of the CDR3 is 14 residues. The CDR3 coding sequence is TGTGCCAGTAAGGGACTAGCGAACACCGGGGAGCTGTTTTTT. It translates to CASKGLANTGELFF.

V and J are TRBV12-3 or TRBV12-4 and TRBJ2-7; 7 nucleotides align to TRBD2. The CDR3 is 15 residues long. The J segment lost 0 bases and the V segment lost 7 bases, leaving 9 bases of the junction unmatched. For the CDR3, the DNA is TGTGCCAGCACCGCAGGCGGCGGGGGCTCCTACGAGCAGTACTTC. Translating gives CASTAGGGGSYEQYF.

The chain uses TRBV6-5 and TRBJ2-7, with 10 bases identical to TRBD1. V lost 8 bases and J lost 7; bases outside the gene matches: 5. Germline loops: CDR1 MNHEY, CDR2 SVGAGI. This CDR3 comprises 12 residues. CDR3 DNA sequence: TGTGCCAGCGGGACAGGGGTGCGGGAGCAGTACTTC. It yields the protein CASGTGVREQYF.

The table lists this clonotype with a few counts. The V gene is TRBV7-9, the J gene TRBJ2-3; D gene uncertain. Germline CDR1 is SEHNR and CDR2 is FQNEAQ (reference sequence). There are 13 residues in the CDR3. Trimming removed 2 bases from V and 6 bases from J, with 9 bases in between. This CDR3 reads CASSLLSADTQYF. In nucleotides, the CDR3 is TGTGCCAGCAGCTTACTAAGCGCCGATACGCAGTATTTT.

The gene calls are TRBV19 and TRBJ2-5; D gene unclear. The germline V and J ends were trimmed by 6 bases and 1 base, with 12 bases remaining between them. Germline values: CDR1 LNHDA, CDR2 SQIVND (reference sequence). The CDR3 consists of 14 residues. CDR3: CASRSTEPQETQYF. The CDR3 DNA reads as TGTGCCAGTAGAAGCACAGAACCCCAAGAGACCCAGTACTTC. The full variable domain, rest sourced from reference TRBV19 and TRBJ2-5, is DGGITQSPKYLFRKEGQNVTLSCEQNLNHDAMYWYRQDPGQGLRLIYYSQIVNDFQKGDIAEGYSVSREKKESFPLTVTSAQKNPTAFYLCASRSTEPQETQYFGPGTRLLVL.

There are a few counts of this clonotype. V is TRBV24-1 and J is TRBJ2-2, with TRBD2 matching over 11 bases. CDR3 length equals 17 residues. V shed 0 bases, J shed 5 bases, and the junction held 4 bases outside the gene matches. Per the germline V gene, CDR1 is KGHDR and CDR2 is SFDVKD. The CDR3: CATSDLRLAGWTGELFF. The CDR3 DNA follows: TGTGCCACCAGTGATTTGCGACTAGCGGGGTGGACCGGGGAGCTGTTTTTT.

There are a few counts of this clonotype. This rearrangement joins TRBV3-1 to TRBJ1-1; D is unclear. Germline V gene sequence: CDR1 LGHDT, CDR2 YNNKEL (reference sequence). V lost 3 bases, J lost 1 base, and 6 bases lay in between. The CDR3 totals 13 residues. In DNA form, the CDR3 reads TGTGCCAGCAGCCAGGCAAGGAACACTGAAGCTTTCTTT. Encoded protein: CASSQARNTEAFF.

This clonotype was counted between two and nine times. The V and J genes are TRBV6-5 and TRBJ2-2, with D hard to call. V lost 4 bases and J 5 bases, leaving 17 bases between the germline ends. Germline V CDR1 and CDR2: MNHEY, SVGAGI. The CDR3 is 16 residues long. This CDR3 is CASSLTGRLGTGELFF. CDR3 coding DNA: TGTGCCAGCAGTTTAACTGGGCGGCTGGGAACCGGGGAGCTGTTTTTT.

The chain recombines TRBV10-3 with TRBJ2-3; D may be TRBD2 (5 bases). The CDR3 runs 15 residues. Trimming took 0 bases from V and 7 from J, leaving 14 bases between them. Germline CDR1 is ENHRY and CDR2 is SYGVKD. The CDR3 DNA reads TGTGCCATCAGTGAGTCGGTGGGAGTTCGGTATACGCAGTATTTT. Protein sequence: CAISESVGVRYTQYF.

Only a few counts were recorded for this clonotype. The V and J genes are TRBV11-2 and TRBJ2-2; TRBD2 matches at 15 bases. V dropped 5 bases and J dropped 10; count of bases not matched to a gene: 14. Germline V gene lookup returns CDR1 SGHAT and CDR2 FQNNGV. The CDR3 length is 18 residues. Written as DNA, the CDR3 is TGTGCCAGCAGCCTCGACCGAGGGACTAGCGGGAGGAGCGTGGAGCTGTTTTTT. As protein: CASSLDRGTSGRSVELFF.

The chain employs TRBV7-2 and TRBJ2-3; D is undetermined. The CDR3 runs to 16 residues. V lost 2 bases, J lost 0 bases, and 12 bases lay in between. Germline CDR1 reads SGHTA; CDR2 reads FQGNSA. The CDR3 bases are TGTGCCAGCAGCTTAAGTTCGGACCTTAGCACAGATACGCAGTATTTT. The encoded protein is CASSLSSDLSTDTQYF.

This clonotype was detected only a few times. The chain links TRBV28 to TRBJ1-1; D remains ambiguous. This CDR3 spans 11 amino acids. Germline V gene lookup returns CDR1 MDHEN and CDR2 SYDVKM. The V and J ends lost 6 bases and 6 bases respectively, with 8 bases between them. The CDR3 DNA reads TGTGCCAGCAGGACGGGGTCTGAAGCTTTCTTT. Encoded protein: CASRTGSEAFF. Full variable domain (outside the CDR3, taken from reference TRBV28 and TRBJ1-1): DVKVTQSSRYLVKRTGEKVFLECVQDMDHENMFWYRQDPGLGLRLIYFSYDVKMKEKGDIPEGYSVSREKKERFSLILESASTNQTSMYLCASRTGSEAFFGQGTRLTVV.

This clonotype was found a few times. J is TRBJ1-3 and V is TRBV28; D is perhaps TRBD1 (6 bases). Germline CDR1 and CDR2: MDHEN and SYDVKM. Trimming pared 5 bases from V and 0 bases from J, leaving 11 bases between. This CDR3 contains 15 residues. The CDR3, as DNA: TGTGCCAGCAGTCCCGGGACAAACTCTGGAAACACCATATATTTT. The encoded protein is CASSPGTNSGNTIYF.

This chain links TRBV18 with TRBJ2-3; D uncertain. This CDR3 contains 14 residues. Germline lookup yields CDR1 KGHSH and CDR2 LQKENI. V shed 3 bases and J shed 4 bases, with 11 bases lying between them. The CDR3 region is CASSPFGPADTQYF. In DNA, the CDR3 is TGTGCCAGCTCACCTTTTGGGCCGGCAGATACGCAGTATTTT.

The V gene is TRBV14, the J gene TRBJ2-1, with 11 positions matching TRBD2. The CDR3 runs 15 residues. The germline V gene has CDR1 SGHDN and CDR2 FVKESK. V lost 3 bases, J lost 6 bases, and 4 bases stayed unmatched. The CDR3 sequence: CASSQTSGKINEQFF. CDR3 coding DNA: TGTGCCAGCAGCCAGACTAGCGGGAAAATCAATGAGCAGTTCTTC. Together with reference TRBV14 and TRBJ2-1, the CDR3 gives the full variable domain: EAGVTQFPSHSVIEKGQTVTLRCDPISGHDNLYWYRRVMGKEIKFLLHFVKESKQDESGMPNNRFLAERTGGTYSTLKVQPAELEDSGVYFCASSQTSGKINEQFFGPGTRLTVL.

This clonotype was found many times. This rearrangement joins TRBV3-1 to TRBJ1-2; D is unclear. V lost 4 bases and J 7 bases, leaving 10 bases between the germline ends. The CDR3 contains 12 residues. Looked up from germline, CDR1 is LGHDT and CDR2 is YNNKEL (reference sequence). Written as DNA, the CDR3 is TGTGCCAGCAGCCCCAGTTATGGTGGCTACACCTTC. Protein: CASSPSYGGYTF.

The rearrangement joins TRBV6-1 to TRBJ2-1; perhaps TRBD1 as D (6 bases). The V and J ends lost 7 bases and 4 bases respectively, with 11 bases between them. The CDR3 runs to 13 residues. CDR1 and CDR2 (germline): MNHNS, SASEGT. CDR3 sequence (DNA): TGTGCCAGCAAGCAGGACAGTTACAATGAGCAGTTCTTC. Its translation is CASKQDSYNEQFF.

CDR3 loop: CASSYLTGDGYTF. Here the CDR3 DNA reads TGTGCCAGCAGTTACTTGACAGGAGATGGCTACACCTTC. V is TRBV6-5 and J is TRBJ1-2, with D perhaps matching TRBD1 (6 bases). The germline CDR1 and CDR2 sequences are MNHEY and SVGAGI. The germline V and J ends were trimmed by 1 base and 6 bases, with 9 bases remaining between them. The CDR3 spans 13 residues.

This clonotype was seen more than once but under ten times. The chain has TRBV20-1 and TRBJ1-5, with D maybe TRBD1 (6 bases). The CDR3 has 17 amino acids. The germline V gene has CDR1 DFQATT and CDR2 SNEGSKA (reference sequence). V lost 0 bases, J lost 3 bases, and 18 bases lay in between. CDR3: CSARDLRGVEDNQPQHF. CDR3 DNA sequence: TGCAGTGCTAGAGATCTAAGGGGGGTTGAGGACAATCAGCCCCAGCATTTT.